This T cell receptor (beta chain) was sequenced in a study of shared clonotypes between healthy human individuals. This table comes from immunoSEQ multiplex PCR, and its TCRdb copy is limited to in-frame clones, with some not included. This sample has some 1 million clones, with about 80% found just once. The CDR3 has 14 amino acids. Germline lookup yields CDR1 MNHEY and CDR2 SVGAGI. V was trimmed by 2 bases and J by 5 bases, leaving 12 bases between them. Sample: memory CD4+ T cells sorted from blood. Subset described: CD45RA-negative fraction. This TCR was sampled from a man between 18 and 29 years old in good health. This chain uses TRBV6-5 with TRBJ1-1, with D possibly being TRBD1 (5 bases). CDR3 in amino acids: CASSYGVGGTEAFF. Written as DNA, the CDR3 is TGTGCCAGCAGTTACGGGGTGGGGGGGACTGAAGCTTTCTTT.